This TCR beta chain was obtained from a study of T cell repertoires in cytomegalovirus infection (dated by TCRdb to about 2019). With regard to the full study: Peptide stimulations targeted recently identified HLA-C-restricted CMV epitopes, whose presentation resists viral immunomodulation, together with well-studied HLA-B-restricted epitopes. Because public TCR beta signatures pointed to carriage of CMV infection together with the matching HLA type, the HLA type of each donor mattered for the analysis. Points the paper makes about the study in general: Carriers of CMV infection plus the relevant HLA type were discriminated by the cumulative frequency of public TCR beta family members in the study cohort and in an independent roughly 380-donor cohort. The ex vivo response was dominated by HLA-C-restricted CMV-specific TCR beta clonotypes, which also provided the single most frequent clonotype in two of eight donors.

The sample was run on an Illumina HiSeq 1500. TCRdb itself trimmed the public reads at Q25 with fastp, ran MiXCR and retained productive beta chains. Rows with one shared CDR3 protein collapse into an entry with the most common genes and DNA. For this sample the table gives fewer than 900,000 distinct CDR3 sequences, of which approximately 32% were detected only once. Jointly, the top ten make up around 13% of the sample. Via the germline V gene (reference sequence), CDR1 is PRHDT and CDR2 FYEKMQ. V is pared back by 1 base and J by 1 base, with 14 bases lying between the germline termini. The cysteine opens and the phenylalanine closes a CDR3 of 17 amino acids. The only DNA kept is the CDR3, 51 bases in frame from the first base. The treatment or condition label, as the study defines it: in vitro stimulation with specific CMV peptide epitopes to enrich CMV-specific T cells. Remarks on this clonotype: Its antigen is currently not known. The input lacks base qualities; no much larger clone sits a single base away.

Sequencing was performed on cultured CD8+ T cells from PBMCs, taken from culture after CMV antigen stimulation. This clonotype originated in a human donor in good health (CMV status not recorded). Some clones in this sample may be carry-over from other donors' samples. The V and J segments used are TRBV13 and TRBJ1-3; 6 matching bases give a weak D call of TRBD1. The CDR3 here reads CASSLAFGGASGNTIYF. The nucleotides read TGTGCCAGCAGCTTAGCGTTTGGGGGCGCTTCTGGAAACACCATATATTTT. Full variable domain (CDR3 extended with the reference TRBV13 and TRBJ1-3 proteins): AAGVIQSPRHLIKEKRETATLKCYPIPRHDTVYWYQQGPGQDPQFLISFYEKMQSDKGSIPDRFSAQQFSDYHSELNMSSLELGDSALYFCASSLAFGGASGNTIYFGEGSWLTVV.